A selection of T cell receptor beta chains follows, all from one sample in a study of blood T cell repertoires in COVID-19. The protocol was immunoSEQ multiplex PCR, while the TCRdb copy is restricted to in-frame clones and leaves out a portion. The top ten hold roughly 9.4% of the sample, which has around 300,000 clones, 83% seen once. The specimen was peripheral blood. These receptors were taken from a woman aged 50 to 60 who had recovered from COVID-19. The CDR3 runs from the conserved cysteine through the conserved F or W. D genes are given only for firm matches. Expanded clones are given a class, and other clones once, few, many or no size at all.

v_gene,abundance,j_gene,d_gene,CDR3aa,CDR3nt
TRBV27,few,TRBJ2-6,.,CASSSGSGANVLTF,TGTGCCAGCAGTTCGGGCTCTGGGGCCAACGTCCTGACTTTC
TRBV6-5,.,TRBJ1-6,TRBD1,CASSYSGRGDGSPLHF,TGTGCCAGCAGTTACTCGGGCAGGGGGGACGGTTCACCCCTCCACTTT
TRBV6-5,.,TRBJ2-7,.,CASLGGSPYEQYF,TGTGCCAGCTTAGGGGGATCCCCCTACGAGCAGTACTTC
TRBV19,few,TRBJ1-6,.,CASSPRDTSSPLHF,TGTGCCAGTAGTCCCCGGGACACTAGTTCACCCCTCCACTTT
TRBV4-3,.,TRBJ1-2,.,CASSQESFYGYTF,TGCGCCAGCAGCCAAGAATCCTTCTATGGCTACACCTTC
TRBV11-2,once,TRBJ2-5,TRBD2,CASSLTSGGPAGETQYF,TGTGCCAGCAGCTTGACTAGCGGGGGGCCGGCCGGCGAGACCCAGTACTTC
TRBV5-3,.,TRBJ2-1,.,CARSTRARGPHEQFF,TGTGCCAGAAGCACCCGAGCGAGAGGTCCTCATGAGCAGTTCTTC
TRBV7-9,.,TRBJ1-4,TRBD1,CASSGQGNEKLFF,TGTGCCAGCAGTGGACAGGGTAATGAAAAACTGTTTTTT
TRBV3-1/TRBV3-2,few,TRBJ1-4,TRBD1,CASSERQGIANWPNEKLFF,TGTGCCAGCAGCGAGAGACAGGGGATAGCAAATTGGCCTAATGAAAAACTGTTTTTT
TRBV7-8,.,TRBJ1-4,.,CASSRGGWSNEKLFF,TGTGCCAGCAGCCGGGGGGGGTGGTCTAATGAAAAACTGTTTTTT
TRBV6-5,.,TRBJ1-5,TRBD1,CASRSGTGFQPQHF,TGTGCCAGCAGATCCGGGACAGGGTTTCAGCCCCAGCATTTT
TRBV19,.,TRBJ1-6,.,CASSPSPLGANSPLHF,TGTGCCAGTAGTCCTAGCCCCCTGGGGGCAAATTCACCCCTCCACTTT
TRBV19,.,TRBJ2-7,.,CATSGISYEQYF,TGTGCCACTTCCGGGATCTCCTACGAGCAGTACTTC
TRBV27,.,TRBJ1-4,.,CASRHLQGLELFF,TGTGCCAGCAGGCATCTACAGGGCCTGGAACTGTTTTTT
TRBV7-9,.,TRBJ1-1,TRBD1,CASSSAQGVNTEAFF,TGTGCCAGCAGCTCCGCCCAGGGGGTCAACACTGAAGCTTTCTTT
TRBV5-1,.,TRBJ1-2,.,CASSFGSARPYTF,TGCGCCAGCAGCTTTGGCAGCGCGCGGCCCTACACCTTC
TRBV5-1,.,TRBJ2-2,TRBD1,CASVSDRVNTGELFF,TGCGCCAGCGTTTCCGACAGGGTGAACACCGGGGAGCTGTTTTTT
TRBV28,.,TRBJ1-1,.,CASTGGSWTEAFF,TGTGCCAGCACTGGGGGCTCATGGACTGAAGCTTTCTTT
TRBV5-1,few,TRBJ2-2,.,CASRPSATGELFF,TGCGCCAGCAGACCTAGTGCCACCGGGGAGCTGTTTTTT
TRBV7-8,.,TRBJ1-6,.,CASSSQGGNNSPLHF,TGTGCCAGCAGCTCACAAGGGGGAAACAATTCACCCCTCCACTTT
TRBV5-1,.,TRBJ2-7,TRBD1,CASSYYRGHYEQYF,TGCGCCAGCAGCTACTACAGGGGACACTACGAGCAGTACTTC
TRBV28,once,TRBJ1-5,.,CASSFQNSNQPQHF,TGTGCCAGCAGTTTCCAAAATAGCAATCAGCCCCAGCATTTT
TRBV5-1,.,TRBJ2-5,.,CASSLGGGAFQETQYF,TGCGCCAGCAGCCTGGGGGGAGGCGCCTTCCAAGAGACCCAGTACTTC
TRBV27,.,TRBJ2-1,.,CASSLWAGRDEQFF,TGTGCCAGCAGTTTATGGGCGGGAAGAGATGAGCAGTTCTTC
TRBV7-9,.,TRBJ1-3,.,CASSRGTPFSGNTIYF,TGTGCCAGCAGTAGGGGGACACCATTCTCTGGAAACACCATATATTTT